This passage covers 17 T cell receptor beta chains from one sample sequenced in a study of response to subunit inactivated influenza vaccine (dated by TCRdb to the late 2010s). The time point label here, explained by the study, means: 45 to 55 days after influenza vaccine administration. Libraries were made using RT-PCR. Sequencing instrument: Illumina HiSeq 2500. The public reads were run again by TCRdb, first through fastp at Q25 and then through MiXCR, and only productive beta chains were kept. Identical CDR3 proteins give one entry, which carries the most common genes and DNA. The sample table shows a few hundred thousand distinct CDR3 sequences, and 11% are seen once. The ten largest clones take up 10% to 15% of the sample. Sequencing used PBMCs from blood, obtained roughly 46 days after vaccination. The source is a man aged 45 to 65 who received an inactivated influenza vaccine. Donor details come from another sample of the same person, matched by shared clones.

The J gene is TRBJ2-1, the V gene TRBV19; 10 positions agree with TRBD2. CDR1 and CDR2 from the germline V gene are LNHDA and SQIVND (reference sequence). Losses at the gene ends were 5 bases for V and 10 bases for J; bases not matched to a gene: 14. This CDR3 is 16 amino acids long. The CDR3 is CASSLRQGSSGREQFF. The CDR3, as DNA: TGTGCCAGTAGTTTAAGACAGGGGTCTAGCGGGAGAGAGCAGTTCTTC.

This clonotype was seen a few times. V is TRBV5-5 and J is TRBJ1-2; a weak D match, TRBD1 (6 bases). CDR3 length equals 14 residues. The V end lost 4 bases, the J end lost 4 bases, and 14 bases lay between the germline ends. Germline loops: CDR1 SGHKS, CDR2 YYEKEE (reference sequence). The DNA of the CDR3 is TGTGCCAGCAGCGACGTGGGGGGCAGCTATGGCTACACCTTC. Its translation is CASSDVGGSYGYTF.

CDR3 DNA: TGTGCCAGCAGCTTGGGGACAGGGAGTCTCCAAGAGACCCAGTACTTC. It yields the protein CASSLGTGSLQETQYF. This sequence joins TRBV5-8 and TRBJ2-5; the match to TRBD1 covers 8 bases. The CDR3 consists of 16 residues. The ends lost 0 bases at V and 1 base at J; junction bases unmatched: 5. Germline V gene data show CDR1 as SGHTS and CDR2 as YDEGEE.

The chain uses TRBV20-1 and TRBJ2-7, with 9 bases matching TRBD2. The germline V gene has CDR1 DFQATT and CDR2 SNEGSKA (reference sequence). The CDR3 spans 12 residues. The trim removed 0 bases at V and 9 bases at J, leaving 3 bases unmatched. CDR3 region: CSARDAREGQYF. CDR3 DNA: TGCAGTGCTAGAGATGCGCGGGAGGGGCAGTACTTC.

This clonotype was counted a few times. V is TRBV20-1 and J is TRBJ2-3, with 11 bases identical to TRBD2. The CDR3 spans 16 residues. V shed 4 bases and J 6 bases; nucleotides not matched to a gene: 12. Germline V gives CDR1 DFQATT, CDR2 SNEGSKA (reference sequence). DNA of the CDR3: TGCAGTGCTATACGACGTAGACTAGCGGGATTGGATACGCAGTATTTT. Encoded protein: CSAIRRRLAGLDTQYF.

Comments on this clonotype: A much larger clonotype is one base distant, so this may be a read error. V and J are TRBV20-1 and TRBJ2-2, with 8 bases that match TRBD2. Germline V CDR1 and CDR2: DFQATT, SNEGSKA (reference sequence). CDR3 length equals 13 residues. The CDR3 sequence is CNARDGGGRELFF. The CDR3 DNA follows: TGCAATGCTAGAGATGGCGGGGGGCGGGAGCTGTTTTTT.

J is TRBJ2-2 and V is TRBV10-3, with D possibly TRBD1 on 5 matching bases. The V end lost 2 bases, the J end lost 4 bases, and 5 bases lay between the germline ends. Germline V gene data show CDR1 as ENHRY and CDR2 as SYGVKD. The CDR3 is made up of 13 amino acids. Here the CDR3 DNA reads TGTGCCATCAGTGAGGGGGCCACCGGGGAGCTGTTTTTT. As protein: CAISEGATGELFF.

On this clonotype: A read error may be the cause here, since a much bigger clone is one base away. The chain employs TRBV29-1 and TRBJ1-3; D is unclear. The CDR3 is 12 residues long. Germline CDR1 and CDR2: SQVTM and ANQGSEA. The CDR3 sequence: CGKQEGGKTIYF. The CDR3 bases are TGCGGCAAGCAAGAGGGTGGAAAGACCATATATTTT.

The table lists this clonotype with a few counts. This chain links TRBV18 with TRBJ2-7; D gene uncertain. This CDR3 contains 13 residues. Germline V gives CDR1 KGHSH, CDR2 LQKENI. Between the trimmed V and J ends, which lost 0 bases and 3 bases, there was a span of 6 bases. As DNA, the CDR3 is TGTGCCAGCTCACCACCGTCAGTCTACGAGCAGTACTTC. This sequence encodes CASSPPSVYEQYF.

The sample holds a few counts of this clonotype. The gene calls are TRBV29-1 and TRBJ2-3, with TRBD1 matching 10 bases. The CDR3 has 14 amino acids. The V gene end was trimmed by 6 bases and the J gene end by 5 bases; junction bases not matched to a gene: 8. Per germline, CDR1 SQVTM and CDR2 ANQGSEA. The CDR3 loop reads CSVLDRGVLDTQYF. CDR3 DNA: TGCAGCGTACTGGACAGGGGGGTTCTAGATACGCAGTATTTT.

This clonotype was counted many times. The chain has TRBV5-6 and TRBJ2-1; 7 bases line up with TRBD2. This CDR3 contains 14 residues. Germline V gives CDR1 SGHDT, CDR2 YYEEEE. V trimming: 3 bases; J trimming: 3 bases; junction bases outside the gene matches: 3. CDR3 region: CASSYGGGYNEQFF. The CDR3 DNA reads TGTGCCAGCAGCTATGGGGGGGGCTACAATGAGCAGTTCTTC.

Only a few counts were recorded for this clonotype. The CDR3 coding sequence is TGTGCCAGCCCGTCCGGGACCGAAGGAAACACCATATATTTT. This translates into CASPSGTEGNTIYF. This chain joins TRBV21-1 and TRBJ1-3; the table gives TRBD1 as D, unverified against the DNA. TRBV21-1 is shown as a pseudogene. There are 14 residues in the CDR3.

In its sample, this clonotype was seen a few times. V is TRBV6-6 and J is TRBJ1-5; perhaps TRBD1 as D (5 bases). The V end lost 8 bases, the J end lost 5 bases, and 13 bases lay between the germline ends. CDR1 is MNHNY, CDR2 SVGAGI, per germline (reference sequence). This CDR3 region has 13 residues. In nucleotides, the CDR3 is TGTGCCAGCGAGCGGACAACCGATCAGCCCCAGCATTTT. It translates to CASERTTDQPQHF.

This clonotype was seen only a few times. The J gene is TRBJ2-7, the V gene TRBV4-3, with D maybe TRBD1 (6 bases). Germline values: CDR1 LGHNA, CDR2 YSLEER. The CDR3 length is 15 residues. The V gene lost 3 bases and the J gene lost 3 bases, with 15 bases spanning the gap. Written as DNA, the CDR3 is TGCGCCAGCAGCCAGACTCGGACAGACTACTACGAGCAGTACTTC. It codes for CASSQTRTDYYEQYF.

The table lists this clonotype with a few counts. V and J are TRBV29-1 and TRBJ1-5; tentative D call: TRBD1 (6 bases). There are 15 residues in the CDR3. Germline CDR1 SQVTM, CDR2 ANQGSEA. Trimming took 4 bases from V and 2 from J, leaving 15 bases between them. The CDR3 bases are TGCAGCGTTGCTGCGGGGGGCGCTGGCAATCAGCCCCAGCATTTT. Its protein is CSVAAGGAGNQPQHF.

This clonotype was observed a handful of times. The chain carries TRBV20-1 and TRBJ2-2, with D tentatively TRBD2 (5 bases). The V end lost 3 bases, the J end lost 2 bases, and 10 bases lay between the germline ends. Per the germline V gene, CDR1 is DFQATT and CDR2 is SNEGSKA (reference sequence). The CDR3 has 14 amino acids. The CDR3 spells CSASSSGNTGELFF. The CDR3 coding sequence is TGCAGTGCTAGTTCCAGCGGAAACACCGGGGAGCTGTTTTTT.

The chain carries TRBV21-1 and TRBJ2-7; the table calls TRBD1, which could not be checked here. TRBV21-1 is described as a pseudogene. There are 17 residues in the CDR3. In DNA form, the CDR3 reads TGTGCCAGCAGCCACCAAACCGAACAGGGGGCGCCGGACGAGCAGTACTTC. It translates to CASSHQTEQGAPDEQYF.